This T cell receptor beta chain was documented in a study of T cell repertoires in cytomegalovirus infection. Germline assignment: CDR1 WNHNN and CDR2 SYGVQD (reference sequence). V was trimmed by 4 bases and J by 0 bases, leaving 13 bases between them. The CDR3 covers 15 residues. As concerns this clonotype: Its antigen remains unknown.

Via MiXCR, TCRdb re-called the reads, giving one row per CDR3 protein. The sample has approximately 770,000 distinct CDR3 sequences, about 27% seen once. Material: cultured CD8+ T cells from PBMCs, obtained from culture after CMV antigen stimulation. This receptor was obtained from a human donor in good health (CMV status not recorded). Some clones in this sample may be carry-over from other donors' samples. The V gene is TRBV10-1, the J gene TRBJ2-7; D might be TRBD1 (6 bases). The CDR3 sequence: CASSGSGQSSYEQYF. As DNA, the CDR3 is TGCGCCAGCAGTGGCAGTGGACAGAGCTCCTACGAGCAGTACTTC.